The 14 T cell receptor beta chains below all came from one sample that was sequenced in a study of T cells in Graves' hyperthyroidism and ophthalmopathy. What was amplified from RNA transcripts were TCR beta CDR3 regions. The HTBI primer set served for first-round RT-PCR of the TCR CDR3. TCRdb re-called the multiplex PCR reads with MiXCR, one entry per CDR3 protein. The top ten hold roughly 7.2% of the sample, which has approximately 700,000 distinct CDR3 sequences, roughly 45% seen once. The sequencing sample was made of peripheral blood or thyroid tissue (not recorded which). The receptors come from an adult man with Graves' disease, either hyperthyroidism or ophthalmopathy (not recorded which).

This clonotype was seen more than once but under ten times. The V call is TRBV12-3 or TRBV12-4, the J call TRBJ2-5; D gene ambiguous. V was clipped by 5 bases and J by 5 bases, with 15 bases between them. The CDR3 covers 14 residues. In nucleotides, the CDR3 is TGTGCCAGCAGTGAATTGGTGGGCTTGGAGACCCAGTACTTC. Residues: CASSELVGLETQYF.

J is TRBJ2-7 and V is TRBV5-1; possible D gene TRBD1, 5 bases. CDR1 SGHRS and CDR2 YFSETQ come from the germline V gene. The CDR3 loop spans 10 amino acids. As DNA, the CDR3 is TGCGCCAGCAGCCCCGGAAACGGCAGGGTA. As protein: CASSPGNGRV.

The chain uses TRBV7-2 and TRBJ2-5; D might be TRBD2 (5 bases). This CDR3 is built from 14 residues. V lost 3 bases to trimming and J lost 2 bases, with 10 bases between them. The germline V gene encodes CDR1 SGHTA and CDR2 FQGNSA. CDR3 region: CASSLNGEQETQYF. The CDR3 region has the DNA TGTGCCAGCAGCTTGAATGGGGAGCAAGAGACCCAGTACTTC.

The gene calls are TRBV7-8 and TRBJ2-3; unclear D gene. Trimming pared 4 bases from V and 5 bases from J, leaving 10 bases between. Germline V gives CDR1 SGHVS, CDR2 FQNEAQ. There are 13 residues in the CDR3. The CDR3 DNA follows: TGTGCCAGCAGCTCTAGATCCCTAGATACGCAGTATTTT. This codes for CASSSRSLDTQYF.

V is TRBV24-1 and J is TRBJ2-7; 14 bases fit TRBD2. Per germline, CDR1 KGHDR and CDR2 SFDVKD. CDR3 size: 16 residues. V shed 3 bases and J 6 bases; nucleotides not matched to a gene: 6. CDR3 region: CATSDPFGLAGGEQYF. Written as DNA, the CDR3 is TGTGCCACCAGTGATCCGTTCGGACTAGCGGGAGGCGAGCAGTACTTC.

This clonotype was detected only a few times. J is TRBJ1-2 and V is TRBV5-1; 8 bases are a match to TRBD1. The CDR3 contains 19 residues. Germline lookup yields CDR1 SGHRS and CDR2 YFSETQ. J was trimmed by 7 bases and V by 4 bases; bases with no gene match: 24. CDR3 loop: CASSPSPGTGGIQAGGYTF. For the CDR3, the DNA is TGCGCCAGCAGCCCCTCACCCGGGACAGGAGGTATTCAAGCAGGTGGCTACACCTTC.

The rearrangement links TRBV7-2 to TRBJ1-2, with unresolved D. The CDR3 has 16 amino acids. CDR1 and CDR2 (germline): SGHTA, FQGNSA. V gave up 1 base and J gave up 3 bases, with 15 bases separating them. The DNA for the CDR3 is TGTGCCAGCAGCTTAGGCCTCGGCGAAGAGGACTATGGCTACACCTTC. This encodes CASSLGLGEEDYGYTF.

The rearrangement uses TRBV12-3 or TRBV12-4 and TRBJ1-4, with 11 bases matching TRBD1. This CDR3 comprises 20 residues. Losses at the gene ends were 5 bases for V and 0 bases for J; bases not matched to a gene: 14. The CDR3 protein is CASSHGQGAQFAATNEKLFF. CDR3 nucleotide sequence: TGTGCCAGCAGTCATGGACAGGGGGCTCAATTCGCCGCAACTAATGAAAAACTGTTTTTT.

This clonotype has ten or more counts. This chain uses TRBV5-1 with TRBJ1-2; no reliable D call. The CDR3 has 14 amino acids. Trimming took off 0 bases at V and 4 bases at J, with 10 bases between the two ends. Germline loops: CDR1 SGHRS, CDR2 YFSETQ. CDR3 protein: CASSLDMGTYGYTF. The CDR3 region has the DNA TGCGCCAGCAGCTTGGATATGGGTACCTATGGCTACACCTTC.

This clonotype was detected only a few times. CDR3 protein: CASSLEGGAAPEAFF. CDR3 coding DNA: TGTGCCAGCAGCTTAGAGGGTGGGGCAGCCCCTGAAGCTTTCTTT. The V gene is TRBV7-2, the J gene TRBJ1-1; weak D call: TRBD1 (5 bases). The germline gives CDR1 SGHTA, CDR2 FQGNSA. V lost 1 base to trimming and J lost 6 bases, with 15 bases between them. The length of the CDR3 is 15 residues.

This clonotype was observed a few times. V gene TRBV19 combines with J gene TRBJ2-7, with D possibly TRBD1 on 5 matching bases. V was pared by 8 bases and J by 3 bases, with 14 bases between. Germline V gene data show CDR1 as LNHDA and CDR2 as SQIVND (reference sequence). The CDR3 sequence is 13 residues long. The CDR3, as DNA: TGTGCCAGTTCACAACAGGTTGACTACGAGCAGTACTTC. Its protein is CASSQQVDYEQYF.

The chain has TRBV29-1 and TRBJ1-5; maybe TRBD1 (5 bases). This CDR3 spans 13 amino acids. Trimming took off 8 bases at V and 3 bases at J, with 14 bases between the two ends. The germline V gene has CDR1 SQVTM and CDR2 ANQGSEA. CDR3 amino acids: CSLAGLTNQPQHF. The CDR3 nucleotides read TGCAGCTTGGCAGGGCTTACCAATCAGCCCCAGCATTTT.

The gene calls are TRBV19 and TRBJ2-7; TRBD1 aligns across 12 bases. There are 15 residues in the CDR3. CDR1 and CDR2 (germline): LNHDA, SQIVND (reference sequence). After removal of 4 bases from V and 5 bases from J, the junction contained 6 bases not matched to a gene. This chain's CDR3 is CASSTGTGGWDEQYF. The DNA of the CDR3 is TGTGCCAGTAGTACGGGGACAGGGGGCTGGGACGAGCAGTACTTC.

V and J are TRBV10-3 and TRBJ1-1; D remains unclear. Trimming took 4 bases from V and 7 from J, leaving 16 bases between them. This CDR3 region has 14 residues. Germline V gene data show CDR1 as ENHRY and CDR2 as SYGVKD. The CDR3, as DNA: TGTGCCATCAGTGTTTTGTGGGGAAACGGTGAAGCTTTCTTT. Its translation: CAISVLWGNGEAFF.